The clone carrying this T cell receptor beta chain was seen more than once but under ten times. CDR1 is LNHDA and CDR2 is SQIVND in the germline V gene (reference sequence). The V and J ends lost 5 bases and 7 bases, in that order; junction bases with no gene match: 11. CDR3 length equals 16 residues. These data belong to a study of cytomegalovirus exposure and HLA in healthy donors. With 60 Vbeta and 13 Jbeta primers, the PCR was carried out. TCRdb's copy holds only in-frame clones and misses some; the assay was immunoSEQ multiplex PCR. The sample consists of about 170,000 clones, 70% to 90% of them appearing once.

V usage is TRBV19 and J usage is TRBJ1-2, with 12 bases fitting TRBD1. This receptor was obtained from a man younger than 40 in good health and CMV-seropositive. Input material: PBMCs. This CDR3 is CASSVPTGTGGSGYTF. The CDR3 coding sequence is TGTGCCAGTAGTGTACCCACCGGGACAGGGGGCAGTGGCTACACCTTC. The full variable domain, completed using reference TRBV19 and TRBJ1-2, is DGGITQSPKYLFRKEGQNVTLSCEQNLNHDAMYWYRQDPGQGLRLIYYSQIVNDFQKGDIAEGYSVSREKKESFPLTVTSAQKNPTAFYLCASSVPTGTGGSGYTFGSGTRLTVV.